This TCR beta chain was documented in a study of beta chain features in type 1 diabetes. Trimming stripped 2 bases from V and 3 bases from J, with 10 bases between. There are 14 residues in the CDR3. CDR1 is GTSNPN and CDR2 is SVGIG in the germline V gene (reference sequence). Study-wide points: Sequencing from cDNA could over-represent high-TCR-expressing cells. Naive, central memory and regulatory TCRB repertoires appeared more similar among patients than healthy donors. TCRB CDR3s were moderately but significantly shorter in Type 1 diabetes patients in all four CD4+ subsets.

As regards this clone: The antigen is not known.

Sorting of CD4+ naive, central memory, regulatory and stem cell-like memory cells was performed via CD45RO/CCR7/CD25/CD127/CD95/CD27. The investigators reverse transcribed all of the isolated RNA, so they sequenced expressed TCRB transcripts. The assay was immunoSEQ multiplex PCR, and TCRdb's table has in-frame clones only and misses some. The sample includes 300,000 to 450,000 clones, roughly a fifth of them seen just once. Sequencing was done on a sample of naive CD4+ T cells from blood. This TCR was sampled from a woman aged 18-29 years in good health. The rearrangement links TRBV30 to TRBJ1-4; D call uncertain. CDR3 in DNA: TGTGCCTGGAGTTACCGGAGTCCTAATGAAAAACTGTTTTTT. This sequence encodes CAWSYRSPNEKLFF.